Shown below are 20 T cell receptor beta chains from a single sample sequenced in a study of blood T cell repertoires in COVID-19. Assay: immunoSEQ multiplex PCR; the TCRdb copy retains only in-frame clones and omits some. Among nearly 350,000 clones listed, around four fifths were seen once. Input material: peripheral blood. Receptor source: a man aged 25-45 years with active or convalescent COVID-19.

The chain joins TRBV4-3 to TRBJ2-3; unclear D gene. The CDR3 covers 12 residues. Per germline, CDR1 LGHNA and CDR2 YSLEER. V dropped 1 base and J dropped 6 bases, with 5 bases sitting between them. The CDR3 coding sequence is TGCGCCAGCAGCCAAGGTCTGGATACGCAGTATTTT. Protein sequence: CASSQGLDTQYF.

The chain recombines TRBV6-5 with TRBJ2-1; TRBD2 aligns across 7 bases. Germline assignment: CDR1 MNHEY and CDR2 SVGAGI. The CDR3 is made up of 14 amino acids. V gave up 2 bases and J gave up 6 bases; unmatched junction bases: 4. CDR3 sequence (DNA): TGTGCCAGCAGTTACGTCGGGGAGGGCAATGAGCAGTTCTTC. Encoded protein: CASSYVGEGNEQFF.

The chain uses TRBV7-3 and TRBJ1-2, with D possibly being TRBD1 (6 bases). CDR3 size: 12 residues. V was clipped by 6 bases and J by 8 bases, with 13 bases between them. Looked up from germline, CDR1 is SGHTA and CDR2 is FQGTGA. CDR3 DNA sequence: TGTGCCAGCAGTCCAGGGGTATGGGGCTACACCTTC. It is translated as CASSPGVWGYTF. Complete variable domain (other parts from reference TRBV7-3 and TRBJ1-2): GAGVSQTPSNKVTEKGKYVELRCDPISGHTALYWYRQSLGQGPEFLIYFQGTGAADDSGLPNDRFFAVRPEGSVSTLKIQRTERGDSAVYLCASSPGVWGYTFGSGTRLTVV.

This clone occurred a few times. This rearrangement joins TRBV15 to TRBJ1-2; D is unresolved. The germline V gene encodes CDR1 LNHNV and CDR2 YYDKDF (reference sequence). This CDR3 is 16 amino acids long. The V and J ends lost 2 bases and 0 bases respectively, with 13 bases between them. The CDR3: CATSRSKAGSNYGYTF. DNA for the CDR3: TGTGCCACCAGCAGATCTAAAGCGGGGTCTAACTATGGCTACACCTTC.

The rearrangement joins TRBV15 to TRBJ1-5, with a weak D call TRBD1 (5 bases). The V and J ends lost 3 bases and 2 bases respectively, with 14 bases between them. In germline, CDR1 is LNHNV, CDR2 YYDKDF (reference sequence). This CDR3 has 16 amino acids. CDR3 coding DNA: TGTGCCACCAGCAGTGGGGAGGCAGGGCGCAATCAGCCCCAGCATTTT. It specifies CATSSGEAGRNQPQHF.

This clone has only a few counts. The V gene is TRBV7-9, the J gene TRBJ2-7, with D possibly TRBD1 on 5 matching bases. V was pared by 1 base and J by 5 bases, with 18 bases between. The CDR3 runs to 16 residues. Germline CDR1 reads SEHNR; CDR2 reads FQNEAQ (reference sequence). For the CDR3, the DNA is TGTGCCAGCAGCTTAGGTTGGCAGGGTCTTATCAACGAGCAGTACTTC. Its translation is CASSLGWQGLINEQYF.

This clone was detected once. This sequence joins TRBV2 and TRBJ2-1; D remains ambiguous. Germline CDR1 is SNHLY and CDR2 is FYNNEI. There are 18 residues in the CDR3. V was cut by 1 base and J by 1 base, with 17 bases left in between. CDR3 nucleotide sequence: TGTGCCAGCAGTGAAGAAGAAGTGGCTGTGCGGTCCTACAATGAGCAGTTCTTC. Translation gives CASSEEEVAVRSYNEQFF.

This clone was detected once. This chain uses TRBV7-9 with TRBJ1-1; D is ambiguous. From germline, CDR1 is SEHNR and CDR2 FQNEAQ (reference sequence). Trimming took off 2 bases at V and 3 bases at J, with 13 bases between the two ends. The CDR3 contains 15 residues. CDR3 protein: CASSLLWSEDTEAFF. The CDR3 DNA reads TGTGCCAGCAGCTTACTATGGTCGGAGGACACTGAAGCTTTCTTT.

The chain has TRBV7-6 and TRBJ1-1; 10 bases are a match to TRBD1. Per germline, CDR1 SGHVS and CDR2 FNYEAQ. V gave up 4 bases and J gave up 1 base; unmatched junction bases: 6. The CDR3 loop spans 16 amino acids. The CDR3: CASSSFRDRGNTEAFF. The CDR3 DNA sequence: TGTGCCAGCAGCTCCTTCCGGGACAGGGGGAACACTGAAGCTTTCTTT.

The chain links TRBV5-1 to TRBJ2-2; 9 nucleotides agree with TRBD1. Trimming removed 1 base from V and 5 bases from J; junction bases left unmatched: 3. This CDR3 has 15 amino acids. In germline, CDR1 is SGHRS, CDR2 YFSETQ. CDR3 residues: CASSLSGTGTGELFF. As DNA, the CDR3 is TGCGCCAGCAGCTTGAGCGGGACAGGGACCGGGGAGCTGTTTTTT.

This chain uses TRBV4-1 with TRBJ2-7; 9 bases map to TRBD2. This CDR3 is 17 amino acids long. Per germline, CDR1 MGHRA and CDR2 YSYEKL. With 4 bases clipped from V and 2 bases from J, the junction kept 12 bases outside the gene matches. The CDR3 DNA reads TGCGCCAGCAGCCCGACGATCCGACTAGCGGTAACCTACGAGCAGTACTTC. Amino acid sequence: CASSPTIRLAVTYEQYF.

The chain is built from TRBV6-8 and TRBJ2-5; 8 bases fit TRBD2. Germline V gene sequence: CDR1 MNHGY, CDR2 SAAAGT. Trimming cost V 2 bases and J 0 bases; bases outside gene matches: 5. The CDR3 runs 16 residues. DNA for the CDR3: TGTGCCAGCAGTTACCCTCTGCGGGGGGACCAAGAGACCCAGTACTTC. Amino acid sequence: CASSYPLRGDQETQYF.

The chain combines TRBV15 with TRBJ1-2; D may be TRBD1 (6 bases). The CDR3 sequence is 14 residues long. Germline loops: CDR1 LNHNV, CDR2 YYDKDF (reference sequence). V was clipped by 0 bases and J by 4 bases, with 9 bases between them. The CDR3, as DNA: TGTGCCACCAGCAGAGAAAGGGGGTTCTATGGCTACACCTTC. Protein sequence: CATSRERGFYGYTF.

V usage is TRBV4-3 and J usage is TRBJ2-7; maybe TRBD2 (6 bases). In germline, CDR1 is LGHNA, CDR2 YSLEER. V gave up 0 bases and J gave up 3 bases, with 18 bases separating them. CDR3 length: 17 residues. The CDR3 DNA sequence: TGCGCCAGCAGCCAAGAAGCTCCGGGACTGCTAATCTACGAGCAGTACTTC. Residues: CASSQEAPGLLIYEQYF.

The chain has TRBV6-6 and TRBJ2-5, with D uncertain. The CDR3 runs 13 residues. V was pared by 6 bases and J by 5 bases, with 13 bases between. The germline V gene encodes CDR1 MNHNY and CDR2 SVGAGI (reference sequence). This chain's CDR3 is CASSDTVGETQYF. The CDR3 DNA follows: TGTGCCAGCAGCGACACCGTTGGGGAGACCCAGTACTTC.

The chain employs TRBV9 and TRBJ2-7; 7 nucleotides match TRBD1. The CDR3 totals 15 residues. Germline V lookup: CDR1 SGDLS, CDR2 YYNGEE. V shed 3 bases, J shed 3 bases, and the junction held 9 bases outside the gene matches. The CDR3 reads CASSATGSAYYEQYF. CDR3 DNA: TGTGCCAGCAGCGCGACAGGGTCGGCCTACTACGAGCAGTACTTC.

The chain is built from TRBV14 and TRBJ1-2; 10 nucleotides align to TRBD1. The CDR3 spans 15 residues. Unmatched junction bases numbered 10, after V lost 4 bases and J lost 8 bases. Germline V CDR1 and CDR2: SGHDN, FVKESK. This CDR3 is CASSPRDRGGGGYTF. CDR3 nucleotide sequence: TGTGCCAGCAGCCCCCGGGACAGGGGAGGAGGGGGCTACACCTTC.

CDR3 amino acids: CASGLAGQGDEKLFF. The CDR3 nucleotides read TGTGCTAGTGGTTTGGCGGGACAGGGGGACGAAAAACTGTTTTTT. The chain is built from TRBV12-5 and TRBJ1-4; TRBD1 matches at 11 bases. V lost 1 base to trimming and J lost 8 bases; unmatched junction nucleotides: 3. This CDR3 contains 15 residues. From germline, CDR1 is LGHNT and CDR2 FRNRAP. The whole variable domain, remainder taken from reference TRBV12-5 and TRBJ1-4, is DARVTQTPRHKVTEMGQEVTMRCQPILGHNTVFWYRQTMMQGLELLAYFRNRAPLDDSGMPKDRFSAEMPDATLATLKIQPSEPRDSAVYFCASGLAGQGDEKLFFGSGTQLSVL.

The chain carries TRBV11-3 and TRBJ2-3; tentative D call: TRBD2 (6 bases). With 1 base removed from V and 6 bases from J, the gap between germline ends came to 14 bases. This CDR3 region has 15 residues. CDR1 and CDR2 from the germline V gene are SGHNT and YENEEA. The CDR3 reads CASSLGREGHDTQYF. The CDR3 DNA sequence: TGTGCCAGCAGCTTAGGGCGGGAAGGCCATGATACGCAGTATTTT. Full variable domain (remainder filled in from reference TRBV11-3 and TRBJ2-3): EAGVVQSPRYKIIEKKQPVAFWCNPISGHNTLYWYLQNLGQGPELLIRYENEEAVDDSQLPKDRFSAERLKGVDSTLKIQPAELGDSAVYLCASSLGREGHDTQYFGPGTRLTVL.

This chain links TRBV11-2 with TRBJ2-5, with TRBD2 matching over 11 bases. The CDR3 consists of 16 residues. The germline gives CDR1 SGHAT, CDR2 FQNNGV. The J segment lost 0 bases and the V segment lost 5 bases, leaving 5 bases of the junction unmatched. CDR3 sequence (DNA): TGTGCCAGCAGCACGGGACTAGCGGCCCACCAAGAGACCCAGTACTTC. Its translation: CASSTGLAAHQETQYF.